Listed below are T cell receptor beta chains from one sample, sequenced in a study of patients and donors after allogeneic stem cell transplantation. TCRdb itself ran the RT-PCR reads through MiXCR, one entry per CDR3 protein. The table has 70,000 or so distinct CDR3 sequences, around a quarter seen once. The source material was blood, either unsorted or a sorted T cell fraction (not recorded which). All receptors come from a human donor who was either an allogeneic HSCT recipient or a stem cell or donor lymphocyte infusion donor (not recorded which). It is not recorded whose cells these are; they may come from a transplant donor. Both conserved end residues are part of each CDR3. Fields, in order: J gene, D gene, V gene, clone size, CDR3 protein, CDR3 DNA. The D gene is left open where the match is weak. Size tells how often a clone was seen (once, few, many) or the class of an expanded clone, and some rows leave it out.

j_gene: TRBJ2-1; d_gene: TRBD2; v_gene: TRBV20-1; abundance: -; CDR3aa: CSARDQRGSYNEQFF; CDR3nt: TGCAGTGCTAGAGATCAGCGGGGATCTTACAATGAGCAGTTCTTC
j_gene: TRBJ1-6; d_gene: -; v_gene: TRBV4-3; abundance: few; CDR3aa: CASSQDRAGASPLHF; CDR3nt: TGCGCCAGCAGCCAAGATAGGGCAGGGGCTTCACCCCTCCACTTT
j_gene: TRBJ2-5; d_gene: -; v_gene: TRBV12-3/TRBV12-4; abundance: -; CDR3aa: CASSSETQYF; CDR3nt: TGTGCCAGCAGTTCAGAGACCCAGTACTTC
j_gene: TRBJ1-1; d_gene: -; v_gene: TRBV15; abundance: -; CDR3aa: CATSSWGLDTEAFF; CDR3nt: TGTGCCACCAGCAGCTGGGGGTTGGACACTGAAGCTTTCTTT
j_gene: TRBJ2-1; d_gene: TRBD2; v_gene: TRBV7-6; abundance: few; CDR3aa: CASSVSSGSYNEQFF; CDR3nt: TGTGCCAGCAGCGTCTCTAGCGGGAGCTACAATGAGCAGTTCTTC
j_gene: TRBJ2-3; d_gene: TRBD1; v_gene: TRBV2; abundance: many; CDR3aa: CASSPGDSSTDTQYF; CDR3nt: TGTGCCAGCAGTCCCGGGGACAGTAGCACAGATACGCAGTATTTT
j_gene: TRBJ2-7; d_gene: -; v_gene: TRBV5-1; abundance: few; CDR3aa: CASAFRGSDSYEQYF; CDR3nt: TGCGCCAGCGCATTTCGGGGCAGCGATTCCTACGAGCAGTACTTC
j_gene: TRBJ2-7; d_gene: -; v_gene: TRBV6-5; abundance: few; CDR3aa: CASSSSGTVPSYEQYF; CDR3nt: TGTGCCAGCAGTTCTTCCGGGACCGTCCCGTCCTACGAGCAGTACTTC
j_gene: TRBJ2-7; d_gene: -; v_gene: TRBV20-1; abundance: few; CDR3aa: CSPKRTAYEQYF; CDR3nt: TGCAGTCCAAAACGGACAGCCTACGAGCAGTACTTC
j_gene: TRBJ1-1; d_gene: -; v_gene: TRBV11-2; abundance: -; CDR3aa: CASSSGPPGTEAFF; CDR3nt: TGTGCCAGCAGCTCCGGCCCGCCTGGCACTGAAGCTTTCTTT
j_gene: TRBJ2-1; d_gene: -; v_gene: TRBV20-1; abundance: few; CDR3aa: CSARDGRFYGTYNEQFF; CDR3nt: TGCAGTGCTAGAGATGGCCGGTTCTATGGGACCTACAATGAGCAGTTCTTC
j_gene: TRBJ1-2; d_gene: -; v_gene: TRBV10-3; abundance: few; CDR3aa: CAISTEDLPAYGYTF; CDR3nt: TGTGCCATCTCGACGGAAGACCTTCCCGCCTATGGCTACACCTTC
j_gene: TRBJ2-3; d_gene: TRBD1; v_gene: TRBV15; abundance: once; CDR3aa: CATSRTLEQGLPSTDTQYF; CDR3nt: TGTGCCACCAGCAGGACCCTCGAACAGGGGCTTCCTAGCACAGATACGCAGTATTTT
j_gene: TRBJ1-2; d_gene: -; v_gene: TRBV10-3; abundance: -; CDR3aa: CAIRWGDYGYTF; CDR3nt: TGTGCCATCAGGTGGGGGGACTATGGCTACACCTTC
j_gene: TRBJ2-3; d_gene: -; v_gene: TRBV19; abundance: -; CDR3aa: CASSIIVTRTDTQYF; CDR3nt: TGTGCCAGTAGTATCATCGTGACACGCACAGATACGCAGTATTTT
j_gene: TRBJ2-7; d_gene: TRBD2; v_gene: TRBV5-1; abundance: -; CDR3aa: CASSVGLAGGYEQYF; CDR3nt: TGCGCCAGCAGCGTCGGACTAGCGGGAGGATACGAGCAGTACTTC
j_gene: TRBJ1-2; d_gene: -; v_gene: TRBV7-9; abundance: few; CDR3aa: CASSLGAANYGYTF; CDR3nt: TGTGCCAGCAGCTTAGGGGCCGCCAACTATGGCTACACCTTC
j_gene: TRBJ2-2; d_gene: -; v_gene: TRBV7-2; abundance: -; CDR3aa: CASSIQGLFTGELFF; CDR3nt: TGTGCCAGCAGCATTCAGGGTCTATTCACCGGGGAGCTGTTTTTT
j_gene: TRBJ1-1; d_gene: -; v_gene: TRBV12-3/TRBV12-4; abundance: -; CDR3aa: CATRGAEAFF; CDR3nt: TGTGCCACCCGAGGCGCTGAAGCTTTCTTT
j_gene: TRBJ1-5; d_gene: -; v_gene: TRBV20-1; abundance: -; CDR3aa: CSAATGSNQPQHF; CDR3nt: TGCAGTGCTGCTACAGGGTCCAATCAGCCCCAGCATTTT
j_gene: TRBJ1-1; d_gene: -; v_gene: TRBV7-3; abundance: -; CDR3aa: CASSLRGPMNTEAFF; CDR3nt: TGTGCCAGCAGCTTAAGGGGTCCCATGAACACTGAAGCTTTCTTT
j_gene: TRBJ1-6; d_gene: -; v_gene: TRBV4-1; abundance: few; CDR3aa: CASSQTLTGPNSPLHF; CDR3nt: TGCGCCAGCAGCCAAACTCTGACAGGACCCAATTCACCCCTCCACTTT
j_gene: TRBJ2-3; d_gene: TRBD2; v_gene: TRBV6-5; abundance: -; CDR3aa: CASSRLAGAPTDTQYF; CDR3nt: TGTGCCAGCAGCCGACTAGCGGGGGCCCCCACAGATACGCAGTATTTT
j_gene: TRBJ2-2; d_gene: -; v_gene: TRBV11-2; abundance: few; CDR3aa: CASSLFRVQAGELFF; CDR3nt: TGTGCCAGCAGCTTGTTCAGGGTGCAAGCCGGGGAGCTGTTTTTT
j_gene: TRBJ1-1; d_gene: TRBD1; v_gene: TRBV5-4; abundance: -; CDR3aa: CASSIGQGDTEAFF; CDR3nt: TGTGCCAGCAGCATCGGACAGGGGGACACTGAAGCTTTCTTT
j_gene: TRBJ2-7; d_gene: TRBD2; v_gene: TRBV20-1; abundance: -; CDR3aa: CSARGAGGVLEQYF; CDR3nt: TGCAGTGCTAGAGGAGCGGGGGGGGTGCTGGAGCAGTACTTC
j_gene: TRBJ2-1; d_gene: -; v_gene: TRBV12-3/TRBV12-4; abundance: -; CDR3aa: CASGSPNREQFF; CDR3nt: TGTGCCAGCGGATCCCCTAATCGGGAGCAGTTCTTC
j_gene: TRBJ2-3; d_gene: -; v_gene: TRBV20-1; abundance: few; CDR3aa: CSASDYTDTQYF; CDR3nt: TGCAGTGCTTCGGACTACACAGATACGCAGTATTTT